The sequence of this T cell receptor (beta chain) was determined in a study of T cells in Graves' hyperthyroidism and ophthalmopathy. The study, taken as a whole, reports: Most thyroid clonotypes that were expanded above 0.001 also turned up in blood. Ophthalmopathy was separated from stable hyperthyroidism by a 13 V-J model.

Diagnostic decisions used clinical symptoms, serum thyroxine and TRAb, thyroid ultrasound and orbital computed tomography. The authors obtained PBMCs from roughly 10 ml of fresh peripheral blood. Regions amplified from RNA transcripts were the TCR beta CDR3 regions. Initially, a first-round RT-PCR of the TCR CDR3 employed the HTBI primer set. A single record per CDR3 protein comes from TCRdb applying MiXCR to the multiplex PCR reads. The sample contains 350,000 or so distinct CDR3 sequences, roughly 15% of which appear only once. Germline lookup yields CDR1 MNHNS and CDR2 SASEGT. V was shortened by 2 bases and J by 6 bases, with 11 bases between the two germline ends. The CDR3 loop spans 14 amino acids. Ten or more counts support this clonotype. What it binds is unknown.

The chain combines TRBV6-1 with TRBJ1-5; D unresolved. The material sequenced was blood. The clonotype was recovered from a woman in her twenties or thirties with Graves' hyperthyroidism that later progressed to Graves' ophthalmopathy. The CDR3 DNA sequence: TGTGCCAGCAGTGAACTCAGGATGTCTCAGCCCCAGCATTTT. Translated: CASSELRMSQPQHF.